The entry that follows covers one T cell receptor (beta chain) sequence. Its antigen is undetermined. The CDR3 contains 15 residues. Trimming removed 1 base at V and 3 bases at J, with 10 bases between. Germline assignment: CDR1 SGHTA and CDR2 FQGNSA. The record originates from a study of cytomegalovirus exposure and HLA in healthy donors. The PCR used 60 Vbeta and 13 Jbeta primers. Libraries were prepared by immunoSEQ multiplex PCR; TCRdb keeps only in-frame clonotypes and omits some of them. The top ten clones hold about 9.6% of a sample with around 62,000 clones, around four fifths of them seen once. Overall study findings and caveats: Solely CMV serostatus was available to characterize immune exposure. The study found most TCR sequences rare, yet found some public TCRs in many donors. Accurate predictions that matched the HLA-A and HLA-B alleles of most subjects were reportedly made from TCR beta sequences. Altogether, 150 to 200 TCR beta chains were recorded as cytomegalovirus-associated.

V and J are TRBV7-2 and TRBJ2-1; perhaps TRBD1 as D (5 bases). Source material: PBMCs. The clonotype comes from a man aged 40-49 years in good health and CMV-seronegative. Here the CDR3 reads CASSLGQGGYNEQFF. CDR3 in DNA: TGTGCCAGCAGCTTAGGGCAGGGTGGCTACAATGAGCAGTTCTTC. The complete variable domain, with remaining parts taken from reference TRBV7-2 and TRBJ2-1, reads GAGVSQSPSNKVTEKGKDVELRCDPISGHTALYWYRQSLGQGLEFLIYFQGNSAPDKSGLPSDRFSAERTGGSVSTLTIQRTQQEDSAVYLCASSLGQGGYNEQFFGPGTRLTVL.